Here is one T cell receptor (beta chain) with its context. CDR3 length: 16 amino acids. The V gene lost 5 bases and the J gene lost 7 bases, with 18 bases spanning the gap. Germline V gives CDR1 PRHDT, CDR2 FYEKMQ (reference sequence). The library tagged individual cDNA molecules with unique molecular identifiers. MiXCR, run by TCRdb on the RACE reads, gives a single entry per CDR3 protein. The table lists 150,000 to 200,000 distinct CDR3 sequences, 20% to 25% of them singletons. Time point specified: patch test 1, 2 weeks after DPC sensitization. Treatment indicated: therapeutic diphenylcyclopropenone sensitization with weekly scalp DPC. The data stem from a study of human T cells and chemical hapten exposure. Study-level information: Investigators sensitized around 2 cm by around 2 cm of upper inner arm skin with 2% DPC. The variation in per-sample TCR yields arose mainly from small differences in pooled library volumes.

Source: whole blood, taken in connection with sensitization to the hapten diphenylcyclopropenone (DPC). V is TRBV13 and J is TRBJ1-6, with no clear D. The source is a woman aged 45-60 years with alopecia areata. Some clones in this sample may be carry-over from other donors' samples. The CDR3 loop is CASSETTLPGNSPLHF. CDR3 nucleotides: TGTGCCAGCAGCGAGACAACTCTCCCGGGGAATTCACCCCTCCACTTT.